This T cell receptor beta chain was identified in a study of T-cell memory formation after mild COVID-19. Study observations and caveats: Unconfirmed was the SARS-CoV-2 specificity of second-wave clones that peaked on day 37.

Unmatched junction bases numbered 5, after V lost 1 base and J lost 16 bases. CDR3 size: 11 residues. CDR1 and CDR2 from the germline V gene are SGHRS and YFSETQ. cDNA libraries for TCR alpha and TCR beta, carrying sample barcodes and UMIs, came from 5'RACE with constant-segment primers. TCRdb reanalysed the 5' RACE reads using MiXCR and keeps one entry per CDR3 protein. The table includes under 400,000 distinct CDR3 sequences, around 21% detected once. This clonotype was detected ten times or more. Its antigen is not identified. This chain links TRBV5-1 with TRBJ2-1; 7 bases are a match to TRBD1. This TCR came from an adult woman who had mild COVID-19 (a few samples of this study predate the infection). Cell type and time point are not known. The specimen sequenced was PBMCs or a T cell subset sorted from them (not recorded which). The CDR3 DNA is TGCGCCAGCAGCTTGCGGGACAGCCAATTCTTC. Amino acid sequence: CASSLRDSQFF.